The clone carrying this T cell receptor (beta chain) has only a few counts. The antigen remains unidentified. Presence of unique molecular identifiers characterized the TCR beta cDNA libraries. The source material, about 0.9 to 10 million T cells, gave rise to roughly 500,000 cDNA molecules. TCRdb itself ran the PCR reads through MiXCR, one entry per CDR3 protein. Seen here are roughly 600,000 distinct CDR3 sequences, around 47% observed once, and the top ten hold 1.7%. This sample was taken from a study of post-analysis software for immune sequencing data. Study findings and constraints: Significantly decreased normalized Chao1 diversity was recorded for multiple sclerosis patients relative to controls.

The sequencing input was blood. The clonotype originates from a girl aged 10 to 17 with multiple sclerosis.

This CDR3 reads CAISESLSDGYTF. Written as DNA, the CDR3 is TGTGCCATCAGTGAGTCACTATCGGATGGCTACACCTTC. The rearrangement links TRBV10-3 to TRBJ1-2; D ambiguous. CDR1 and CDR2 from the germline V gene are ENHRY and SYGVKD. The CDR3 consists of 13 residues. With 0 bases removed from V and 6 bases from J, the gap between germline ends came to 8 bases.